These 18 T cell receptor beta chains came from one sample sequenced in a study of monozygotic twins with inflammatory bowel disease. For each CDR3 protein, TCRdb gives one entry from its re-call of the 5' RACE reads, without DNA. The ten top clones account for 2.4%, within a sample of 350,000 to 550,000 distinct CDR3 sequences. The specimen sequenced was blood. These TCRs come from a human donor with ulcerative colitis or Crohn's disease, or a healthy co-twin of an affected twin (not recorded which).

The chain is built from TRBV5-6 and TRBJ2-2; the D call from TCRdb, TRBD2, cannot be confirmed without DNA. The CDR3 covers 15 residues. Germline values: CDR1 SGHDT, CDR2 YYEEEE. The CDR3 protein is CASSLPGEGPGELFF. Variable domain in full (rest from reference TRBV5-6 and TRBJ2-2): DAGVTQSPTHLIKTRGQQVTLRCSPKSGHDTVSWYQQALGQGPQFIFQYYEEEERQRGNFPDRFSGHQFPNYSSELNVNALLLGDSALYLCASSLPGEGPGELFFGEGSRLTVL.

The V call is TRBV19, the J call TRBJ1-4. Germline CDR1 is LNHDA and CDR2 is SQIVND (reference sequence). CDR3 length: 15 amino acids. The CDR3 is CASSSTTAGNEKLFF. Together with reference TRBV19 and TRBJ1-4, the CDR3 gives the full variable domain: DGGITQSPKYLFRKEGQNVTLSCEQNLNHDAMYWYRQDPGQGLRLIYYSQIVNDFQKGDIAEGYSVSREKKESFPLTVTSAQKNPTAFYLCASSSTTAGNEKLFFGSGTQLSVL.

This chain uses TRBV10-3 with TRBJ1-4. This CDR3 spans 14 amino acids. Germline V gene data show CDR1 as ENHRY and CDR2 as SYGVKD. CDR3 region: CAIRDSERNEKLFF.

The rearrangement joins TRBV29-1 to TRBJ2-2; lacking DNA, the TRBD1 call made by TCRdb goes unchecked. Germline CDR1 SQVTM, CDR2 ANQGSEA. This CDR3 spans 15 amino acids. The CDR3 sequence: CSVEDPGTWAGELFF.

The rearrangement links TRBV3-1 to TRBJ2-7; the TCRdb D gene call, TRBD1, has no DNA to confirm it. Germline V gene lookup returns CDR1 LGHDT and CDR2 YNNKEL (reference sequence). This CDR3 spans 14 amino acids. The CDR3 loop reads CASSPRDRAGEQYF.

This chain joins TRBV7-2 and TRBJ1-4. Germline values: CDR1 SGHTA, CDR2 FQGNSA. The CDR3 runs to 13 residues. CDR3 residues: CASSPPNDEKLFF.

The chain couples TRBV12-3 or TRBV12-4 to TRBJ1-2. There are 15 residues in the CDR3. CDR3: CASSLMEAAVEGYTF.

The chain carries TRBV7-2 and TRBJ1-2; TCRdb's D call of TRBD1 is untestable without DNA. CDR1 is SGHTA and CDR2 is FQGNSA in the germline V gene. This CDR3 region has 13 residues. The chain's CDR3 is CASAWGEGYGYTF.

The chain carries TRBV11-2 and TRBJ2-1; TCRdb outputs TRBD2, but without DNA this stays unchecked. Germline loops: CDR1 SGHAT, CDR2 FQNNGV. The CDR3 has 16 residues. The CDR3 sequence is CASSLLVAGARNEQFF.

The CDR3 sequence is CAISESGDGFYNEQFF. The chain employs TRBV10-3 and TRBJ2-1; TCRdb calls TRBD1, which cannot be checked without DNA. This CDR3 spans 16 amino acids. CDR1 is ENHRY, CDR2 SYGVKD, per germline.

The V and J genes are TRBV18 and TRBJ1-1; lacking DNA, the TRBD1 call made by TCRdb goes unchecked. This CDR3 has 15 amino acids. Germline assignment: CDR1 KGHSH and CDR2 LQKENI. The CDR3 here is CASSASGVQNTEAFF.

This rearrangement joins TRBV7-3 to TRBJ2-1. CDR3 length: 15 amino acids. The V gene's germline CDR1 is SGHTA and CDR2 FQGTGA. This chain's CDR3 is CASSLTSVIGNEQFF. Full variable domain (rest looked up from reference TRBV7-3 and TRBJ2-1): GAGVSQTPSNKVTEKGKYVELRCDPISGHTALYWYRQSLGQGPEFLIYFQGTGAADDSGLPNDRFFAVRPEGSVSTLKIQRTERGDSAVYLCASSLTSVIGNEQFFGPGTRLTVL.

The rearrangement joins TRBV20-1 to TRBJ2-3; as DNA is missing, the TRBD2 call by TCRdb cannot be tested. The germline V gene encodes CDR1 DFQATT and CDR2 SNEGSKA (reference sequence). The CDR3 is 18 amino acids. CDR3 region: CSAPPVVLAGGDTDTQYF.

The rearrangement joins TRBV27 to TRBJ1-2; the TRBD1 assignment by TCRdb is unverifiable without DNA. Germline values: CDR1 MNHEY, CDR2 SMNVEV (reference sequence). The CDR3 length is 15 residues. The CDR3 loop reads CASSLGSGRNYGYTF.

The chain combines TRBV19 with TRBJ1-1. Looked up from germline, CDR1 is LNHDA and CDR2 is SQIVND (reference sequence). The CDR3 is 15 amino acids. The chain's CDR3 is CASSTYGGAGTEAFF.

CDR3 residues: CSARGTGLAQHF. The chain couples TRBV20-1 to TRBJ1-5. Germline CDR1 DFQATT, CDR2 SNEGSKA (reference sequence). The CDR3 contains 12 residues.

This chain joins TRBV10-3 and TRBJ2-2; TCRdb proposes TRBD1, but this gene call is untestable without DNA. The germline CDR1 and CDR2 sequences are ENHRY and SYGVKD. The CDR3 spans 16 residues. The CDR3 protein is CAISPGTGGDTGELFF.

V and J are TRBV7-3 and TRBJ2-3; TCRdb names TRBD1, which stays unverified in the absence of DNA. Per the germline V gene, CDR1 is SGHTA and CDR2 is FQGTGA. There are 15 residues in the CDR3. The CDR3 loop is CASSRATGLGDTQYF.